One and the same sample provided the 23 T cell receptor beta chains below, sequenced in a study of blood T cell repertoires in COVID-19 (dated by TCRdb to 2018 to 2021). The method behind the library was the immunoSEQ multiplex PCR assay. The source is immuneACCESS, and TCRdb retained only in-frame sequences with V and J called. Part of the clones is not carried over; for the studies checked, unresolved V genes explain less than half of this, and the remainder is unexplained. The sample has about 130,000 clones on record, about four fifths of them singletons. In total, the top ten clones hold around a fifth of the sample. The sample comprised peripheral blood. These receptors all stem from a man older than 75 with acute or convalescent COVID-19.

V is TRBV3-1 (or the pseudogene TRBV3-2) and J is TRBJ2-7, with 7 bases lining up with TRBD1. The length of the CDR3 is 15 residues. V lost 4 bases and J lost 6; bases outside the gene matches: 12. Germline-derived CDR1 and CDR2 are LGHDT and YNNKEL (reference sequence). The CDR3 nucleotides read TGTGCCAGCAGCCTAAGGGGGACAGAGGTGGCCGAGCAGTACTTC. Protein: CASSLRGTEVAEQYF.

The CDR3 reads CASSQREGRSGYTF. CDR3 DNA: TGTGCCAGCAGCCAACGGGAGGGTCGGTCTGGCTACACCTTC. The gene calls are TRBV7-2 and TRBJ1-2; the D is unclear. The V end was cut by 5 bases, the J end by 7 bases, with 17 bases between. The CDR3 extends over 14 amino acids. Germline loops: CDR1 SGHTA, CDR2 FQGNSA. Using reference TRBV7-2 and TRBJ1-2 for the parts outside the CDR3, the full variable domain is GAGVSQSPSNKVTEKGKDVELRCDPISGHTALYWYRQSLGQGLEFLIYFQGNSAPDKSGLPSDRFSAERTGGSVSTLTIQRTQQEDSAVYLCASSQREGRSGYTFGSGTRLTVV.

CDR3 DNA: TGTGCCAGCAGCTTAGGATCGGGGGGAGATACGCAGTATTTT. Translation gives CASSLGSGGDTQYF. The V call is TRBV7-9, the J call TRBJ2-3; 7 bases match TRBD2. The germline V gene encodes CDR1 SEHNR and CDR2 FQNEAQ (reference sequence). V lost 1 base to trimming and J lost 5 bases; unmatched junction nucleotides: 3. The CDR3 covers 14 residues.

The gene calls are TRBV10-3 and TRBJ1-3, with D maybe TRBD1 (5 bases). CDR1 is ENHRY, CDR2 SYGVKD, per germline. The CDR3 covers 15 residues. Between the trimmed V and J ends, which lost 7 bases and 0 bases, there was a span of 13 bases. The CDR3 coding sequence is TGTGCCATCAATGCAGGGCCGACCTCTGGAAACACCATATATTTT. Its translation is CAINAGPTSGNTIYF.

The chain joins TRBV10-1 to TRBJ1-1, with 7 positions matching TRBD1. This CDR3 is built from 14 residues. The trim removed 2 bases at V and 0 bases at J, leaving 0 bases unmatched. Germline V gene data show CDR1 as WNHNN and CDR2 as SYGVQD (reference sequence). The CDR3 is CASSEDRVNTEAFF. The DNA for the CDR3 is TGCGCCAGCAGTGAGGACAGGGTGAACACTGAAGCTTTCTTT.

This clone was observed a few times. The chain is built from TRBV5-1 and TRBJ1-3, with 7 bases identical to TRBD1. This CDR3 region has 18 residues. V lost 1 base and J lost 0; bases outside the gene matches: 10. Germline assignment: CDR1 SGHRS and CDR2 YFSETQ. The CDR3: CASSLKGQMLSSGNTIYF. The CDR3 coding sequence is TGCGCCAGCAGCTTGAAGGGACAGATGCTGAGCTCTGGAAACACCATATATTTT.

J is TRBJ2-3 and V is TRBV6-5, with 8 bases matching TRBD1. V lost 5 bases, J lost 4 bases, and 8 bases stayed unmatched. Germline loops: CDR1 MNHEY, CDR2 SVGAGI. This CDR3 is 15 amino acids long. CDR3 bases: TGTGCCAGCAGTCCCCTCCAGGGGGCGGCAGATACGCAGTATTTT. Translating it yields CASSPLQGAADTQYF.

The J gene is TRBJ1-4, the V gene TRBV19, with D possibly being TRBD1 (6 bases). The CDR3 sequence is 15 residues long. V was clipped by 6 bases and J by 5 bases, with 16 bases between them. The germline V gene has CDR1 LNHDA and CDR2 SQIVND (reference sequence). CDR3 loop: CASRAWGGENEKLFF. The CDR3 DNA reads as TGTGCCAGTAGGGCGTGGGGGGGCGAGAATGAAAAACTGTTTTTT.

This sequence joins TRBV3-1 (or the pseudogene TRBV3-2) and TRBJ2-1; 8 bases are a match to TRBD2. In germline, CDR1 is LGHDT, CDR2 YNNKEL (reference sequence). V was clipped by 4 bases and J by 3 bases; unmatched bases: 14. This CDR3 has 18 amino acids. CDR3 DNA sequence: TGTGCCAGCAGCCCGGATCTCGGGGGGGACCTAGTCTACAATGAGCAGTTCTTC. Translation gives CASSPDLGGDLVYNEQFF.

Only a few counts were recorded for this clone. This chain uses TRBV7-2 with TRBJ1-2; D possibly corresponds to TRBD1 (6 bases). Trimming removed 2 bases at V and 6 bases at J, with 13 bases between. CDR3 length: 14 amino acids. CDR1 and CDR2 from the germline V gene are SGHTA and FQGNSA. The CDR3 bases are TGTGCCAGCAGCTTAAGGGGACAAAGGGATGGCTACACCTTC. This encodes CASSLRGQRDGYTF.

V is TRBV20-1 and J is TRBJ2-1; the D gene is possibly TRBD2 (5 bases). Trimming took 3 bases from V and 7 from J, leaving 16 bases between them. The germline V gene encodes CDR1 DFQATT and CDR2 SNEGSKA (reference sequence). The CDR3 sequence is 14 residues long. As DNA, the CDR3 is TGCAGTGCTAGTGCAAGGGAGATTCTGAATGAGCAGTTCTTC. Translating it yields CSASAREILNEQFF.

The J gene is TRBJ2-3, the V gene TRBV6-1; TRBD1 aligns across 8 bases. This CDR3 spans 15 amino acids. Trimming cost V 5 bases and J 0 bases; bases outside gene matches: 4. Per the germline V gene, CDR1 is MNHNS and CDR2 is SASEGT. In nucleotides, the CDR3 is TGTGCCAGCAGTTTTTGGACAGGGAGCACAGATACGCAGTATTTT. As protein: CASSFWTGSTDTQYF.

The V gene is TRBV27, the J gene TRBJ2-1, with 9 bases aligning to TRBD2. The germline V gene has CDR1 MNHEY and CDR2 SMNVEV (reference sequence). CDR3 length: 16 amino acids. The V gene end was trimmed by 7 bases and the J gene end by 6 bases; junction bases not matched to a gene: 13. CDR3 amino acids: CASNRTAGGRFNEQFF. The CDR3 DNA reads as TGTGCCAGCAATAGAACAGCGGGGGGTCGATTCAATGAGCAGTTCTTC.

This chain joins TRBV21-1 and TRBJ2-1; the DNA was not compared with TRBD2, the D call given in the table. TRBV21-1 is termed a pseudogene. The CDR3 length is 14 residues. The CDR3 DNA reads TGTCAATACGGGGGGCCGTTCTACTACAATGAGCAGTTCTTC. This encodes CQYGGPFYYNEQFF.

This clone was detected once. V and J are TRBV7-2 and TRBJ1-1; D remains unclear. V lost 4 bases and J 1 base, leaving 13 bases between the germline ends. Per germline, CDR1 SGHTA and CDR2 FQGNSA. This CDR3 region has 15 residues. The CDR3 region is CASSSTPTQNTEAFF. The CDR3 DNA reads as TGTGCCAGCAGCTCCACCCCGACACAGAACACTGAAGCTTTCTTT.

This chain joins TRBV5-1 and TRBJ2-6, with TRBD2 matching 13 bases. The CDR3 has 19 residues. CDR1 and CDR2 from the germline V gene are SGHRS and YFSETQ. V was clipped by 2 bases and J by 7 bases; unmatched bases: 12. The CDR3 nucleotides are TGCGCCAGCAGCTTCGGTCACACTAGCGGGGGGGCCGTAGCCAACGTCCTGACTTTC. This sequence encodes CASSFGHTSGGAVANVLTF.

The J gene is TRBJ2-7, the V gene TRBV28; TRBD2 matches 12 bases. The junction had 2 bases not matched to a gene; V was cut back by 6 bases and J by 2 bases. There are 14 residues in the CDR3. CDR1 is MDHEN, CDR2 SYDVKM, per germline. In DNA, the CDR3 is TGTGCCAGCAGCCGGACTAGCGGGGCCTACGAGCAGTACTTC. Its protein product is CASSRTSGAYEQYF.

In its sample, this clone was seen once. The chain recombines TRBV4-2 with TRBJ1-2; no clear D gene. Germline V gene sequence: CDR1 LGHNA, CDR2 YNFKEQ. The CDR3 runs 16 residues. The V end was cut by 0 bases, the J end by 0 bases, with 11 bases between. The chain's CDR3 is CASSQESSTTNYGYTF. CDR3 DNA sequence: TGTGCCAGCAGCCAAGAGTCGAGCACTACTAACTATGGCTACACCTTC.

This clone is a singleton in its sample. The chain links TRBV5-6 to TRBJ1-2; 9 bases map to TRBD1. CDR1 and CDR2 from the germline V gene are SGHDT and YYEEEE. The length of the CDR3 is 15 residues. V was pared by 0 bases and J by 5 bases, with 5 bases of the junction left unmatched. In DNA, the CDR3 is TGTGCCAGCAGCTTGGACAGGGGGCGCGTGTATGGCTACACCTTC. This encodes CASSLDRGRVYGYTF.

This clone came up once. The DNA for the CDR3 is TGCAGCGTTGCATACACCTCTGGAAACACCATATATTTT. Its protein product is CSVAYTSGNTIYF. The chain carries TRBV29-1 and TRBJ1-3; D gene unclear. The CDR3 spans 13 residues. V gave up 4 bases and J gave up 0 bases, with 7 bases separating them. Germline CDR1 SQVTM, CDR2 ANQGSEA.

The chain uses TRBV6-5 and TRBJ2-2; 7 bases align to TRBD1. This CDR3 region has 15 residues. Germline assignment: CDR1 MNHEY and CDR2 SVGAGI. V gave up 3 bases and J gave up 4 bases; unmatched junction bases: 5. The CDR3 DNA reads as TGTGCCAGCAGTTATTACAGGGGCACCACCGGGGAGCTGTTTTTT. Translated: CASSYYRGTTGELFF.

The chain has TRBV6-5 and TRBJ2-7; TRBD1 is a possible D gene (6 bases). V was cut by 4 bases and J by 6 bases, with 7 bases left in between. The CDR3 consists of 11 residues. Germline lookup yields CDR1 MNHEY and CDR2 SVGAGI. CDR3 DNA sequence: TGTGCCAGCAGTTCAGGGGCCGAGCAGTACTTC. Translation gives CASSSGAEQYF.

This chain links TRBV14 with TRBJ2-2; D call uncertain. Between the trimmed V and J ends, which lost 1 base and 3 bases, there was a span of 12 bases. Per the germline V gene, CDR1 is SGHDN and CDR2 is FVKESK. This CDR3 has 16 residues. CDR3 in amino acids: CASSQVSGGDTGELFF. The CDR3 DNA is TGTGCCAGCAGCCAAGTTAGTGGCGGAGACACCGGGGAGCTGTTTTTT. Supplemented by reference TRBV14 and TRBJ2-2, the full variable domain reads EAGVTQFPSHSVIEKGQTVTLRCDPISGHDNLYWYRRVMGKEIKFLLHFVKESKQDESGMPNNRFLAERTGGTYSTLKVQPAELEDSGVYFCASSQVSGGDTGELFFGEGSRLTVL.